One sample yielded the 25 T cell receptor beta chains listed below, sequenced in a study of T-cell memory formation after mild COVID-19. MiXCR, run by TCRdb on the 5' RACE reads, gives a single entry per CDR3 protein. The sample includes more than 150,000 distinct CDR3 sequences, approximately 17% of them seen just once. The specimen sequenced was PBMCs or a T cell subset sorted from them (not recorded which). Receptors were obtained from a man younger than 35 who had mild COVID-19 (a few samples of this study predate the infection). Cell type and time point are not known.

This clonotype has more than one count but fewer than ten. The chain joins TRBV12-3 or TRBV12-4 to TRBJ2-5; TRBD2 matches 7 bases. The CDR3 totals 13 residues. Germline trimming cut 9 bases from V and 2 bases from J; bases unmatched to any gene: 6. CDR3 sequence (DNA): TGTGCCAGGGACGGGGGGTTGCAAGAGACCCAGTACTTC. Translation: CARDGGLQETQYF.

This clonotype was seen more than once but under ten times. This chain links TRBV6-5 with TRBJ1-3, with D tentatively TRBD1 (5 bases). The CDR3 runs to 17 residues. Germline-derived CDR1 and CDR2 are MNHEY and SVGAGI. The germline V and J ends were trimmed by 1 base and 0 bases, with 13 bases remaining between them. The CDR3 nucleotides read TGTGCCAGCAGTTACTTCCAGGGTCAATACTCTGGAAACACCATATATTTT. Its translation: CASSYFQGQYSGNTIYF.

This clonotype was seen a handful of times. V is TRBV4-3 and J is TRBJ1-2, with D possibly matching TRBD1 (6 bases). The CDR3 sequence is 15 residues long. V lost 0 bases and J lost 4, with 12 bases in between. Germline V gene sequence: CDR1 LGHNA, CDR2 YSLEER. This CDR3 is CASSQEMGGAYGYTF. For the CDR3, the DNA is TGCGCCAGCAGCCAAGAAATGGGGGGGGCCTATGGCTACACCTTC.

The chain is built from TRBV5-6 and TRBJ2-7, with TRBD1 identical over 7 bases. Germline CDR1 reads SGHDT; CDR2 reads YYEEEE. V trimming: 1 base; J trimming: 7 bases; junction bases outside the gene matches: 14. The CDR3 is 16 amino acids. The chain's CDR3 is CASSLYLRDSRREQYV. CDR3 sequence (DNA): TGTGCCAGCAGCTTGTACCTTCGGGACAGCAGGCGGGAGCAGTACGTC.

The J gene is TRBJ2-2, the V gene TRBV11-3, with 8 bases that match TRBD1. Losses at the gene ends were 4 bases for V and 1 base for J; bases not matched to a gene: 5. Per germline, CDR1 SGHNT and CDR2 YENEEA. The length of the CDR3 is 16 residues. CDR3 DNA sequence: TGTGCCAGCAGCTCATGGACAGGGCAGAACACCGGGGAGCTGTTTTTT. Protein sequence: CASSSWTGQNTGELFF.

This clonotype was seen only a few times. The rearrangement uses TRBV19 and TRBJ2-5; D is ambiguous. V dropped 1 base and J dropped 1 base, with 4 bases sitting between them. The CDR3 has 13 residues. Germline assignment: CDR1 LNHDA and CDR2 SQIVND (reference sequence). The CDR3 nucleotides are TGTGCCAGTAGTATAGCCAGCCAAGAGACCCAGTACTTC. As protein: CASSIASQETQYF.

The sample holds a few counts of this clonotype. The chain couples TRBV5-1 to TRBJ2-5; 10 nucleotides align to TRBD2. The ends lost 5 bases at V and 4 bases at J; junction bases unmatched: 5. This CDR3 is 14 amino acids long. Germline CDR1 SGHRS, CDR2 YFSETQ. CDR3 residues: CASRSSGGGETQYF. The CDR3 nucleotides are TGCGCCAGCAGATCTAGCGGGGGAGGAGAGACCCAGTACTTC.

This clonotype appeared a few times. The V gene is TRBV6-1, the J gene TRBJ1-1; D perhaps matches TRBD1 (6 bases). V lost 2 bases and J lost 2, with 12 bases in between. There are 15 residues in the CDR3. CDR1 and CDR2 (germline): MNHNS, SASEGT. The CDR3 nucleotides read TGTGCCAGCAGTGAACTGGGGGCGCGAAACACTGAAGCTTTCTTT. It specifies CASSELGARNTEAFF.

The chain links TRBV7-9 to TRBJ2-3; 12 nucleotides align to TRBD2. V dropped 1 base and J dropped 0; count of bases not matched to a gene: 2. CDR3 length: 17 amino acids. Per the germline V gene, CDR1 is SEHNR and CDR2 is FQNEAQ (reference sequence). This CDR3 reads CASSLGGTSGSTDTQYF. As DNA, the CDR3 is TGTGCCAGCAGCTTAGGAGGGACTAGCGGGAGCACAGATACGCAGTATTTT.

This clonotype was picked up a small number of times. This sequence joins TRBV6-2 or TRBV6-3 and TRBJ2-7; TRBD1 is a possible D gene (6 bases). The CDR3 has 14 amino acids. Germline CDR1 MNHEY, CDR2 SVGEGT. V was trimmed by 2 bases and J by 3 bases, leaving 11 bases between them. CDR3: CASSYGPGVYEQYF. The CDR3 bases are TGTGCCAGCAGTTACGGACCAGGGGTCTACGAGCAGTACTTC.

The chain has TRBV7-2 and TRBJ1-2, with D perhaps matching TRBD1 (5 bases). The germline V gene has CDR1 SGHTA and CDR2 FQGNSA. V gave up 5 bases and J gave up 6 bases, with 28 bases separating them. CDR3 length equals 18 residues. CDR3 in DNA: TGTGCCAGCAGCCCCTACTCGACAGTAGCATTCTTAAAGGATGGCTACACCTTC. Encoded protein: CASSPYSTVAFLKDGYTF.

Many counts were recorded for this clonotype. The CDR3 DNA reads TGTGCCAGCAGAACTACGGGGCAGGGGCGCTCCCACGAGCAGTACGTC. Residues: CASRTTGQGRSHEQYV. The chain uses TRBV7-2 and TRBJ2-7, with TRBD1 as a possible D gene (6 bases). The germline V gene encodes CDR1 SGHTA and CDR2 FQGNSA. This CDR3 spans 16 amino acids.

This clonotype was picked up many times. CDR3: CASSQKAGLYEQYF. CDR3 sequence (DNA): TGCGCCAGCAGCCAGAAGGCAGGATTATACGAGCAGTACTTC. The chain joins TRBV5-1 to TRBJ2-7; D remains unclear. Between the trimmed V and J ends, which lost 4 bases and 4 bases, there was a span of 15 bases. From germline, CDR1 is SGHRS and CDR2 YFSETQ. The CDR3 is made up of 14 amino acids.

This clonotype has at least ten counts. The genes are TRBV7-2 and TRBJ2-5, with TRBD2 identical over 9 bases. With 6 bases clipped from V and 1 base from J, the junction kept 0 bases outside the gene matches. Germline CDR1 is SGHTA and CDR2 is FQGNSA. The CDR3 length is 13 residues. The CDR3 DNA reads as TGTGCCAGCAGGCGGGGGGGCCAAGAGACCCAGTACTTC. This gives the protein CASRRGGQETQYF.

This clonotype was observed a handful of times. V usage is TRBV10-3 and J usage is TRBJ2-7; D unclear. Germline values: CDR1 ENHRY, CDR2 SYGVKD. CDR3 size: 12 residues. The ends were cut back, 6 bases at V and 4 bases at J, with 10 bases in the middle. In DNA form, the CDR3 reads TGTGCCATCAGGGTAGGTTCGTACGAGCAGTACTTC. This translates into CAIRVGSYEQYF.

This clonotype has more than one count but fewer than ten. The chain couples TRBV5-1 to TRBJ2-5; D uncertain. The CDR3 spans 13 residues. In germline, CDR1 is SGHRS, CDR2 YFSETQ. V was trimmed by 2 bases and J by 2 bases, leaving 7 bases between them. The CDR3 coding sequence is TGCGCCAGCAGCTTTGGAGTACAAGAGACCCAGTACTTC. Residues: CASSFGVQETQYF.

This clonotype was counted between two and nine times. This chain connects TRBV25-1 to TRBJ1-1; TRBD1 is a possible D gene (5 bases). The CDR3 is 14 amino acids. Trimming pared 7 bases from V and 1 base from J, leaving 13 bases between. Germline assignment: CDR1 MGHDK and CDR2 SYGVNS. CDR3 DNA: TGTGCCAGCATGAACTTCGGGGGGAACACTGAAGCTTTCTTT. Translated: CASMNFGGNTEAFF. Variable domain in full (rest from reference TRBV25-1 and TRBJ1-1): EADIYQTPRYLVIGTGKKITLECSQTMGHDKMYWYQQDPGMELHLIHYSYGVNSTEKGDLSSESTVSRIRTEHFPLTLESARPSHTSQYLCASMNFGGNTEAFFGQGTRLTVV.

This clonotype was counted at least ten times. The rearrangement joins TRBV29-1 to TRBJ2-2, with 12 positions matching TRBD1. The CDR3 is 14 residues long. CDR1 SQVTM and CDR2 ANQGSEA come from the germline V gene. V was clipped by 7 bases and J by 5 bases; unmatched bases: 5. The CDR3: CSAGTGGGTGELFF. CDR3 nucleotides: TGCAGCGCCGGGACAGGGGGCGGAACCGGGGAGCTGTTTTTT.

This clonotype was recorded many times. The rearrangement joins TRBV4-3 to TRBJ1-4; D is uncertain. The V end was cut by 3 bases, the J end by 5 bases, with 16 bases between. CDR3 length equals 16 residues. Germline values: CDR1 LGHNA, CDR2 YSLEER. The CDR3 loop reads CASSQGAPGRNEKLFF. The CDR3 DNA is TGCGCCAGCAGCCAGGGCGCCCCAGGCCGAAATGAAAAACTGTTTTTT.

This clonotype was seen only a few times. The chain uses TRBV7-2 and TRBJ1-4; perhaps TRBD1 as D (6 bases). The V and J ends lost 8 bases and 7 bases respectively, with 17 bases between them. CDR1 is SGHTA and CDR2 is FQGNSA in the germline V gene. There are 14 residues in the CDR3. Written as DNA, the CDR3 is TGTGCCAGCGCAAGGGGGAGGGTGGCTGAAAAACTGTTTTTT. Its translation: CASARGRVAEKLFF.

This clonotype showed up just a few times. The chain employs TRBV5-1 and TRBJ2-3, with D perhaps TRBD1 (5 bases). Trimming took 4 bases from V and 4 from J, leaving 13 bases between them. From germline, CDR1 is SGHRS and CDR2 YFSETQ. The CDR3 is 14 residues long. The CDR3 reads CASSTHLGPDTQYF. As DNA, the CDR3 is TGCGCCAGCAGCACGCATCTGGGGCCAGATACGCAGTATTTT.

The rearrangement uses TRBV20-1 and TRBJ1-1, with 8 nucleotides matching TRBD1. The ends lost 8 bases at V and 4 bases at J; junction bases unmatched: 6. Per germline, CDR1 DFQATT and CDR2 SNEGSKA (reference sequence). The CDR3 has 12 residues. CDR3 DNA: TGCAGTACGAAAACAGGGGGCACTGAAGCTTTCTTT. Amino acids: CSTKTGGTEAFF.

The chain is built from TRBV6-5 and TRBJ1-1; D might be TRBD1 (5 bases). This CDR3 contains 14 residues. Germline CDR1 and CDR2: MNHEY and SVGAGI. V was shortened by 7 bases and J by 6 bases, with 18 bases between the two germline ends. The CDR3 bases are TGTGCCAGCATCCGTCAGGGTGCCCGCGCTGAAGCTTTCTTT. This translates into CASIRQGARAEAFF.

This clonotype was seen a handful of times. V gene TRBV7-2 combines with J gene TRBJ2-7; D is perhaps TRBD2 (7 bases). V dropped 5 bases and J dropped 2 bases, with 16 bases sitting between them. Germline values: CDR1 SGHTA, CDR2 FQGNSA. The CDR3 is 15 residues long. The CDR3 reads CASSPGRGRTYEQYF. In DNA form, the CDR3 reads TGTGCCAGCAGCCCGGGGAGGGGGAGGACCTACGAGCAGTACTTC.

The chain employs TRBV18 and TRBJ2-5, with 7 positions matching TRBD1. CDR1 is KGHSH, CDR2 LQKENI, per germline. The CDR3 sequence is 16 residues long. Germline trimming cut 3 bases from V and 1 base from J; bases unmatched to any gene: 8. The CDR3: CASSPRDSIFQETQYF. CDR3 bases: TGTGCCAGCTCACCCCGGGACAGCATTTTCCAAGAGACCCAGTACTTC.